One and the same sample provided the 6 T cell receptor beta chains below, sequenced in a study of blood T cell repertoires in COVID-19. TCRdb's table, derived via immunoSEQ multiplex PCR, lists solely in-frame clones and lacks some. The sample holds about 90,000 clones, about 90% seen once. The sequenced material came from peripheral blood. Every receptor here comes from a human donor with active COVID-19. The donor label of this sample is uncertain.

The chain uses TRBV9 and TRBJ1-2; TRBD1 agrees at 8 bases. Looked up from germline, CDR1 is SGDLS and CDR2 is YYNGEE. The junction had 4 bases not matched to a gene; V was cut back by 6 bases and J by 3 bases. The CDR3 totals 13 residues. In DNA, the CDR3 is TGTGCCAGCAACGGACAGGGCGACTATGGCTACACCTTC. It codes for CASNGQGDYGYTF.

The chain joins TRBV6-4 to TRBJ2-7, with 8 positions matching TRBD2. This CDR3 is 13 amino acids long. Germline CDR1 is MRHNA and CDR2 is SNTAGT. After removal of 5 bases from V and 7 bases from J, the junction contained 7 bases not matched to a gene. This CDR3 reads CASSSGGEFEQYF. The CDR3 nucleotides are TGTGCCAGCAGTTCCGGGGGGGAGTTTGAGCAGTACTTC.

This clone was counted a single time. The chain links TRBV4-2 to TRBJ2-1; D is possibly TRBD2 (6 bases). The CDR3 runs to 17 residues. The germline CDR1 and CDR2 sequences are LGHNA and YNFKEQ. The V gene lost 0 bases and the J gene lost 0 bases, with 12 bases spanning the gap. The CDR3 sequence: CASSQEASVSSYNEQFF. The CDR3 DNA reads as TGTGCCAGCAGCCAAGAAGCTAGCGTCAGCTCCTACAATGAGCAGTTCTTC.

The J gene is TRBJ1-2, the V gene TRBV7-8; possible D gene TRBD1, 6 bases. Trimming removed 1 base from V and 0 bases from J, with 15 bases in between. CDR3 length: 17 amino acids. Germline V CDR1 and CDR2: SGHVS, FQNEAQ. Written as DNA, the CDR3 is TGTGCCAGCAGCTTAGGCGTGCAGGGGAAGGCTAACTATGGCTACACCTTC. Protein: CASSLGVQGKANYGYTF. Filled out from reference TRBV7-8 and TRBJ1-2, the complete variable domain reads GAGVSQSPRYKVAKRGQDVALRCDPISGHVSLFWYQQALGQGPEFLTYFQNEAQLDKSGLPSDRFFAERPEGSVSTLKIQRTQQEDSAVYLCASSLGVQGKANYGYTFGSGTRLTVV.

V usage is TRBV2 and J usage is TRBJ2-2; D gene uncertain. V gave up 1 base and J gave up 0 bases, with 6 bases separating them. Per the germline V gene, CDR1 is SNHLY and CDR2 is FYNNEI. The CDR3 consists of 15 residues. CDR3 region: CASSEVRSNTGELFF. DNA of the CDR3: TGTGCCAGCAGTGAAGTTAGATCGAACACCGGGGAGCTGTTTTTT.

The V call is TRBV12-3 or TRBV12-4, the J call TRBJ2-1; 7 bases are shared with TRBD2. V dropped 3 bases and J dropped 9; count of bases not matched to a gene: 5. The CDR3 extends over 13 amino acids. DNA for the CDR3: TGTGCCAGCAGTTTCTTGGGGGGGGGTGAGCAGTTCTTC. This sequence encodes CASSFLGGGEQFF.